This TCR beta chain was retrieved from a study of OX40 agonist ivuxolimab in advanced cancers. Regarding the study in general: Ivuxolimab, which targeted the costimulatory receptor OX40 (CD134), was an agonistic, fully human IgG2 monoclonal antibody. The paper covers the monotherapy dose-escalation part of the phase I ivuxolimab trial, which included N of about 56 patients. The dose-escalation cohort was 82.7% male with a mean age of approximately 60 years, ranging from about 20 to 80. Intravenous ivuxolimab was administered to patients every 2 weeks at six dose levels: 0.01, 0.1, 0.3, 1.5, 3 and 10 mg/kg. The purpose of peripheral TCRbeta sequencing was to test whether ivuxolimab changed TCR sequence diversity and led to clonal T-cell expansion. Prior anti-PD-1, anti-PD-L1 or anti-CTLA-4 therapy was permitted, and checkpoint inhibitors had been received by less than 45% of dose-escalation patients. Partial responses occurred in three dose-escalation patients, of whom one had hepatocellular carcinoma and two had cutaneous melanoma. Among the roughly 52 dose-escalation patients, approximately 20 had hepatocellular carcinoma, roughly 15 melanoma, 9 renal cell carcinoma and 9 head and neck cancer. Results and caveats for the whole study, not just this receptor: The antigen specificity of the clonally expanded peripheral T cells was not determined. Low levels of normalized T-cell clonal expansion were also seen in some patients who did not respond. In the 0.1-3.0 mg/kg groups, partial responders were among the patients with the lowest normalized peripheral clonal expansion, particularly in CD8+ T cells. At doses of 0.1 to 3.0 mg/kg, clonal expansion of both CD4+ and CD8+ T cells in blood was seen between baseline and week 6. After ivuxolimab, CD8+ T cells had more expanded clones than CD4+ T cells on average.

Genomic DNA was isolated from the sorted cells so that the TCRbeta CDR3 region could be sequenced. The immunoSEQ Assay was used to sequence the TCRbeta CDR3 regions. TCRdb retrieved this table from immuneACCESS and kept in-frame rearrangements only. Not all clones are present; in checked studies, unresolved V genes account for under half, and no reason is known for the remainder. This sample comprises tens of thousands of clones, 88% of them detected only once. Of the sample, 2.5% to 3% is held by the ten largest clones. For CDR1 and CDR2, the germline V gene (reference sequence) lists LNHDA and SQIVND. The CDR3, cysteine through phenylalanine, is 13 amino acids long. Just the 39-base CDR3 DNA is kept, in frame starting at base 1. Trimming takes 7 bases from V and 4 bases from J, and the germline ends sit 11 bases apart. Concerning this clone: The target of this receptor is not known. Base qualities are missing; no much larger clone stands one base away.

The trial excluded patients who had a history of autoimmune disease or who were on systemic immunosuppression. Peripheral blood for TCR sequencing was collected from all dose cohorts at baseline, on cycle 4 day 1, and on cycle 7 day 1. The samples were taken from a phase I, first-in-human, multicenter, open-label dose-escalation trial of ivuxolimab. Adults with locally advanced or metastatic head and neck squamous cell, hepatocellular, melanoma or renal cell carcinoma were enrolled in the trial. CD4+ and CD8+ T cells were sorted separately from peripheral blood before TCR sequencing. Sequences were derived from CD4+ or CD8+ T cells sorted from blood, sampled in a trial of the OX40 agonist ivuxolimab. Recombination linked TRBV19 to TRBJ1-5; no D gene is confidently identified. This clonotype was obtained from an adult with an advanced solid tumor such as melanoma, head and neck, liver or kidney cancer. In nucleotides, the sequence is TGTGCCAGTACCTGGACGGAAAATCAGCCCCAGCATTTT. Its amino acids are CASTWTENQPQHF.